Below, 8 T cell receptor beta chains from the same sample are listed, as sequenced in a study of cytomegalovirus exposure and HLA in healthy donors. Researchers ran the PCR with 60 Vbeta and 13 Jbeta primers. The method was immunoSEQ multiplex PCR; TCRdb's version includes in-frame clones alone and lacks a portion of them. The data contain roughly 150,000 clones, roughly three quarters of them singletons. The sequenced sample consisted of PBMCs. These TCRs come from a woman aged 40 to 50 in good health and CMV-seronegative.

The chain recombines TRBV20-1 with TRBJ1-2; D is possibly TRBD1 (6 bases). There are 11 residues in the CDR3. CDR1 and CDR2 from the germline V gene are DFQATT and SNEGSKA (reference sequence). The CDR3 loop is CSGDNNYGYTF. The DNA for the CDR3 is TGCAGCGGGGACAATAACTATGGCTACACCTTC.

The CDR3 nucleotides are TGTGCCAGCAGTTACCAGGCAGGTTCTAACTATGGCTACACCTTC. It encodes CASSYQAGSNYGYTF. The chain uses TRBV6-5 and TRBJ1-2; no clear D gene. Trimming removed 2 bases at V and 0 bases at J, with 10 bases between. CDR1 and CDR2 (germline): MNHEY, SVGAGI. The CDR3 is 15 residues long.

This clone was detected a few times. The V call is TRBV14, the J call TRBJ1-2; 8 bases map to TRBD1. The CDR3 sequence is 17 residues long. CDR1 SGHDN and CDR2 FVKESK come from the germline V gene. V dropped 2 bases and J dropped 4; count of bases not matched to a gene: 12. The CDR3 region is CASSQFPDREITYGYTF. The DNA for the CDR3 is TGTGCCAGCAGCCAATTCCCGGACAGGGAAATTACCTATGGCTACACCTTC.

The chain links TRBV7-3 to TRBJ2-2; D call uncertain. This CDR3 comprises 13 residues. V lost 2 bases and J 3 bases, leaving 4 bases between the germline ends. Germline V gene data show CDR1 as SGHTA and CDR2 as FQGTGA. Here the CDR3 reads CASSLLDTGELFF. The DNA for the CDR3 is TGTGCCAGCAGCTTACTTGACACCGGGGAGCTGTTTTTT. Together with reference TRBV7-3 and TRBJ2-2, the CDR3 gives the full variable domain: GAGVSQTPSNKVTEKGKYVELRCDPISGHTALYWYRQSLGQGPEFLIYFQGTGAADDSGLPNDRFFAVRPEGSVSTLKIQRTERGDSAVYLCASSLLDTGELFFGEGSRLTVL.

The rearrangement joins TRBV7-2 to TRBJ2-1; 10 positions match TRBD1. This CDR3 is built from 15 residues. Germline V gene lookup returns CDR1 SGHTA and CDR2 FQGNSA. The V segment lost 5 bases and the J segment 4 bases; nucleotides outside the gene matches: 5. In DNA, the CDR3 is TGTGCCAGCAGCCCTGACAGGGGGCATTACAATGAGCAGTTCTTC. The encoded protein is CASSPDRGHYNEQFF.

This chain joins TRBV7-9 and TRBJ2-2; possible D gene TRBD2, 6 bases. Germline CDR1 SEHNR, CDR2 FQNEAQ (reference sequence). The V end was cut by 6 bases, the J end by 3 bases, with 11 bases between. This CDR3 is built from 14 residues. CDR3 nucleotides: TGTGCCAGCAGTACAGCGGGTTACACCGGGGAGCTGTTTTTT. Translation gives CASSTAGYTGELFF.

The chain uses TRBV16 and TRBJ1-6; TRBD1 agrees at 7 bases. The J segment lost 6 bases and the V segment lost 3 bases, leaving 5 bases of the junction unmatched. Germline CDR1 and CDR2: KGHSY and FQNENV. The CDR3 is made up of 15 amino acids. CDR3 sequence (DNA): TGTGCCAGCAGCCAGCTACAGGGGATTAATTCACCCCTCCACTTT. Its protein is CASSQLQGINSPLHF.

This clone was seen just once. The chain joins TRBV28 to TRBJ2-7; 11 nucleotides line up with TRBD2. The germline V gene encodes CDR1 MDHEN and CDR2 SYDVKM. Trimming removed 5 bases from V and 2 bases from J; junction bases left unmatched: 2. The CDR3 runs to 14 residues. For the CDR3, the DNA is TGTGCCAGCAGTCATAGCGGGAGGGCCTACGAGCAGTACTTC. Its translation: CASSHSGRAYEQYF.